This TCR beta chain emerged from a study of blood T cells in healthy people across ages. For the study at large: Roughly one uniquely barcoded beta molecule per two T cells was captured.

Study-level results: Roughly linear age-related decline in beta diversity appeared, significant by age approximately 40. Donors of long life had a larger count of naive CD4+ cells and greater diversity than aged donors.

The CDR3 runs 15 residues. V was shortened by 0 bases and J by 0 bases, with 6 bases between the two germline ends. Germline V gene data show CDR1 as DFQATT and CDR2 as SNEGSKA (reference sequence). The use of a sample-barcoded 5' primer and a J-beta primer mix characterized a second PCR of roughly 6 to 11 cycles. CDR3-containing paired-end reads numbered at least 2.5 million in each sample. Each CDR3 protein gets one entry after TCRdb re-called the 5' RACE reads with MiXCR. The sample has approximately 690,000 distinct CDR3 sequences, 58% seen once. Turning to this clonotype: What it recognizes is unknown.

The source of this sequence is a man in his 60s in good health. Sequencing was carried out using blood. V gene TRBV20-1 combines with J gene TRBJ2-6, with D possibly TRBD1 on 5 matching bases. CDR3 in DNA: TGCAGTGCTAGAGAACAGGTCTCTGGGGCCAACGTCCTGACTTTC. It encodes CSAREQVSGANVLTF.